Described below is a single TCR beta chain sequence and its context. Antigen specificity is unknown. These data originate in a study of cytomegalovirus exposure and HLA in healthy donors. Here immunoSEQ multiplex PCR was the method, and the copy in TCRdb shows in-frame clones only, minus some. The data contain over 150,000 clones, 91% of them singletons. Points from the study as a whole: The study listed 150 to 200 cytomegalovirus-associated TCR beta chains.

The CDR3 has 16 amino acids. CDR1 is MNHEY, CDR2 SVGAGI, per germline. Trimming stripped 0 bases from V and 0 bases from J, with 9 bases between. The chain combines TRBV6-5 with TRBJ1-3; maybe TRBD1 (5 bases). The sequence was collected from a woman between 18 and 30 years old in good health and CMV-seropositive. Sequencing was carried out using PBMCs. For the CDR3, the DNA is TGTGCCAGCAGTTACTCGGCAGGGCTCTCTGGAAACACCATATATTTT. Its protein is CASSYSAGLSGNTIYF.